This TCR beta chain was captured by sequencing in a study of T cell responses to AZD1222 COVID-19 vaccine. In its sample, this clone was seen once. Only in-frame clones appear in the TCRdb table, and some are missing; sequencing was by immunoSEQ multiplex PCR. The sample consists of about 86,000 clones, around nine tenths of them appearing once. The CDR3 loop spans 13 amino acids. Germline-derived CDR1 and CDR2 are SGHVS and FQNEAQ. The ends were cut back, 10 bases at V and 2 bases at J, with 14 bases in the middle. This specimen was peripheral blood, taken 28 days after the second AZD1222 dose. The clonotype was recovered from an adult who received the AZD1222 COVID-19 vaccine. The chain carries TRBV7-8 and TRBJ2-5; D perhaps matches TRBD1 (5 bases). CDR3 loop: CATRSTEQETQYF. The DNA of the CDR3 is TGTGCCACCCGTTCGACAGAACAAGAGACCCAGTACTTC.